The rows below give T cell receptor beta chains drawn from one sample of a study of T-cell reconstitution after alpha-beta-depleted transplantation in children. TCRdb analysed the PCR reads with MiXCR anew, one entry per CDR3 protein. Counted here are some 200,000 distinct CDR3 sequences, around 6.8% occurring once; the ten biggest clones make up roughly 3%. The specimen comprised PBMCs from the stem cell graft donor, sampled from the stem cell graft. These receptors all come from a human donor who donated a stem cell graft to a child with Wiskott-Aldrich syndrome. Each CDR3 is given with its conserved first and last residue. Each record gives: D gene, V gene, J gene, clone size, CDR3 protein, CDR3 DNA. D genes are given only for firm matches. The size of a clone is reported for some rows only, either as once, few or many, or as a class for expanded clones.

>TRBD1|TRBV14|TRBJ2-1|many
CASSQDLRAGGTNEQFF
TGTGCCAGCAGCCAAGATCTACGGGCAGGGGGTACAAATGAGCAGTTCTTC
>TRBD1|TRBV15|TRBJ1-1|many
CATRWVPGTANTEAFF
TGTGCCACCAGATGGGTACCGGGGACAGCGAACACTGAAGCTTTCTTT
>TRBD1|TRBV18|TRBJ2-5|few
CASSPSTGGGETQYF
TGTGCCAGCTCACCCTCGACAGGGGGTGGCGAGACCCAGTACTTC
>NA|TRBV5-5|TRBJ2-1|many
CASSLGEGRSWNEQFF
TGTGCCAGCAGCTTAGGTGAGGGGCGGAGCTGGAATGAGCAGTTCTTC
>NA|TRBV5-1|TRBJ2-1|few
CASSGGDSQGNEQFF
TGCGCCAGCAGCGGAGGGGACTCCCAGGGCAATGAGCAGTTCTTC
>NA|TRBV5-1|TRBJ2-5|many
CASSLAGYQETQYF
TGCGCCAGCAGCTTGGCCGGGTACCAAGAGACCCAGTACTTC
>NA|TRBV6-2/TRBV6-3|TRBJ2-3|many
CASSYSRDTQYF
TGTGCCAGCAGTTACTCGAGGGATACGCAGTATTTT
>TRBD1|TRBV24-1|TRBJ2-1|many
CATSDPGQSSYNEQFF
TGTGCCACCAGTGATCCGGGACAGAGCTCCTACAATGAGCAGTTCTTC
>TRBD2|TRBV20-1|TRBJ2-1|few
CSARGLADSYNEQFF
TGCAGTGCTAGGGGACTAGCGGACTCCTACAATGAGCAGTTCTTC
>NA|TRBV6-5|TRBJ1-2|many
CASSYDRTELNYGYTF
TGTGCCAGCAGTTACGATAGGACAGAACTTAACTATGGCTACACCTTC
>NA|TRBV6-2/TRBV6-3|TRBJ2-3|few
CASSIGTERLTDTQYF
TGTGCCAGCAGTATCGGGACGGAACGACTCACAGATACGCAGTATTTT
>TRBD1|TRBV5-1|TRBJ1-4|many
CASSSGTDVNEKLFF
TGCGCCAGCAGCTCCGGGACAGACGTTAATGAAAAACTGTTTTTT
>NA|TRBV5-1|TRBJ2-7|NA
CASSFSSRETGEQYF
TGCGCCAGCAGCTTCTCCAGTCGGGAGACGGGCGAGCAGTACTTC
>NA|TRBV7-9|TRBJ1-1|few
CASSLVAENTEAFF
TGTGCCAGCAGCTTAGTAGCAGAGAACACTGAAGCTTTCTTT
>NA|TRBV5-1|TRBJ2-2|many
CASSLAASGNTGELFF
TGCGCCAGCAGCTTGGCCGCCAGCGGAAACACCGGGGAGCTGTTTTTT
>NA|TRBV3-1|TRBJ2-7|few
CASRSVDEQYF
TGTGCCAGCAGGTCCGTGGACGAGCAGTACTTC
>TRBD2|TRBV20-1|TRBJ2-3|few
CSAIRLAGSTDTQYF
TGCAGTGCTATCAGACTAGCGGGGAGCACAGATACGCAGTATTTT
>NA|TRBV7-9|TRBJ1-6|many
CASSLAATADSPLHF
TGTGCCAGCAGCTTAGCGGCGACAGCAGATTCACCCCTCCACTTT
>NA|TRBV5-5|TRBJ2-3|many
CASSLERSTDTQYF
TGTGCCAGCAGCTTGGAGCGGAGCACAGATACGCAGTATTTT
>TRBD1|TRBV7-9|TRBJ2-7|many
CASGNRTGAEQYF
TGTGCCAGCGGCAACCGGACAGGGGCCGAGCAGTACTTC
>NA|TRBV2|TRBJ1-1|NA
CASRIQGPSTEAFF
TGTGCCAGCAGGATACAGGGACCCAGCACTGAAGCTTTCTTT
>NA|TRBV18|TRBJ1-1|many
CASSQQGATEAFF
TGTGCCAGCTCTCAACAGGGTGCGACTGAAGCTTTCTTT
>TRBD1|TRBV25-1|TRBJ1-6|NA
CASTEGDRVDSPLHF
TGTGCCAGCACCGAGGGGGACAGGGTAGATTCACCCCTCCACTTT
>TRBD2|TRBV20-1|TRBJ2-1|many
CSARVPLAGGGYNEQFF
TGCAGTGCTAGAGTACCCCTAGCTGGCGGGGGATACAATGAGCAGTTCTTC
>NA|TRBV7-2|TRBJ2-7|many
CASSSNRAAYEQYF
TGTGCCAGCAGCTCCAACAGGGCGGCCTACGAGCAGTACTTC
>TRBD2|TRBV9|TRBJ2-1|many
CASSKRLAGVGNEQFF
TGTGCCAGCAGCAAGAGACTAGCGGGAGTGGGTAATGAGCAGTTCTTC
>NA|TRBV12-3/TRBV12-4|TRBJ1-2|many
CASSLGRPYGYTF
TGTGCCAGCAGTTTGGGACGGCCCTATGGCTACACCTTC
>TRBD1|TRBV28|TRBJ2-5|NA
CASSLRDRLKETQYF
TGTGCCAGCAGTTTAAGGGACAGGCTAAAAGAGACCCAGTACTTC
>TRBD1|TRBV5-6|TRBJ1-2|many
CASSPRQGLNYGYTF
TGTGCCAGCAGCCCGAGACAGGGTCTAAACTATGGCTACACCTTC
>TRBD2|TRBV6-1|TRBJ2-2|many
CASSEAREGPTGELFF
TGTGCCAGCAGTGAAGCGCGGGAGGGGCCCACCGGGGAGCTGTTTTTT
>TRBD2|TRBV5-5|TRBJ2-1|NA
CASSLPERGASHTNEQFF
TGTGCCAGCAGCTTACCGGAGCGGGGGGCATCCCATACGAATGAGCAGTTCTTC
>NA|TRBV7-9|TRBJ2-1|many
CASSYLLGNEQFF
TGTGCCAGCAGCTATTTACTGGGCAATGAGCAGTTCTTC
>TRBD1|TRBV20-1|TRBJ1-1|few
CCANGGWTGLVHTEAFF
TGCTGTGCTAATGGGGGATGGACAGGCCTCGTACACACTGAAGCTTTCTTT
>TRBD2|TRBV10-1|TRBJ2-1|many
CASSESITSGISYNEQFF
TGCGCCAGCAGTGAGTCGATAACTAGCGGGATCTCCTACAATGAGCAGTTCTTC
>NA|TRBV29-1|TRBJ1-2|many
CSVEDQGFDYGYTF
TGCAGCGTTGAAGATCAGGGGTTCGACTATGGCTACACCTTC
>NA|TRBV29-1|TRBJ2-3|many
CSWAGATLDTQYF
TGCAGCTGGGCGGGGGCGACCCTGGATACGCAGTATTTT
>TRBD1|TRBV5-6|TRBJ1-1|few
CASSVDRGLMNTEAFF
TGTGCCAGCAGCGTGGACAGGGGGCTTATGAACACTGAAGCTTTCTTT
>NA|TRBV18|TRBJ1-1|few
CASSPNSGGTEAFF
TGTGCCAGCTCACCGAACTCCGGAGGAACTGAAGCTTTCTTT
>NA|TRBV7-6|TRBJ2-7|many
CASSLAGVAEQYF
TGTGCCAGCAGCTTAGCGGGAGTGGCCGAGCAGTACTTC
>NA|TRBV5-1|TRBJ2-2|few
CASSLAKSSSGELFF
TGCGCCAGCAGCTTGGCCAAGAGTTCTTCCGGGGAGCTGTTTTTT
>TRBD1|TRBV5-6|TRBJ1-1|NA
CASREGTASPWAFF
TGTGCCAGCAGGGAAGGGACAGCCTCCCCCTGGGCTTTCTTT
>NA|TRBV7-2|TRBJ1-1|many
CASSLFGGGHTEAFF
TGTGCCAGCAGCTTATTCGGGGGAGGTCACACTGAAGCTTTCTTT
>TRBD2|TRBV20-1|TRBJ2-1|many
CSAWTSGRASYNEQFF
TGCAGTGCTTGGACTAGCGGGAGGGCCTCCTACAATGAGCAGTTCTTC
>NA|TRBV5-5|TRBJ2-3|many
CASSPGGGRTDTQYF
TGTGCCAGCAGCCCGGGGGGCGGGAGAACAGATACGCAGTATTTT
>TRBD1|TRBV11-3|TRBJ2-5|NA
CASSLGRDSLGETQYF
TGTGCCAGCAGCTTAGGACGGGACAGCCTGGGGGAGACCCAGTACTTC
>NA|TRBV25-1|TRBJ2-2|many
CASSEMGRGTGELFF
TGTGCCAGCAGTGAAATGGGCCGGGGGACCGGGGAGCTGTTTTTT
>NA|TRBV5-1|TRBJ2-7|many
CASAGKYEQYF
TGCGCCAGCGCCGGGAAGTACGAGCAGTACTTC
>NA|TRBV15|TRBJ1-1|few
CATSRDQFEGLATEAFF
TGTGCCACCAGCAGAGATCAATTTGAGGGGTTGGCCACTGAAGCTTTCTTT
>NA|TRBV5-5|TRBJ2-1|many
CASTPFIPRGNEQFF
TGTGCCAGCACTCCCTTCATACCACGGGGCAATGAGCAGTTCTTC
>TRBD1|TRBV20-1|TRBJ1-1|many
CSARDSPGQGTAEAFF
TGCAGTGCTAGGGACTCGCCGGGACAGGGAACGGCTGAAGCTTTCTTT
>NA|TRBV11-2|TRBJ2-1|many
CASSFSVGRRSSYNEQFF
TGTGCCAGCAGCTTTTCCGTCGGAAGGCGGAGCTCCTACAATGAGCAGTTCTTC
>NA|TRBV3-1|TRBJ2-5|NA
CASNFPGETQYF
TGTGCCAGCAACTTCCCAGGGGAGACCCAGTACTTC
>TRBD1|TRBV7-8|TRBJ1-6|many
CASSFRTGGASYNSPLHF
TGTGCCAGCAGCTTCCGGACAGGGGGCGCGTCCTATAATTCACCCCTCCACTTT
>TRBD1|TRBV6-1|TRBJ1-5|NA
CASRTSPGQGYQPQHF
TGTGCCAGCAGAACGTCCCCGGGACAGGGATATCAGCCCCAGCATTTT
>NA|TRBV20-1|TRBJ2-5|many
CSAPEEGTETQYF
TGCAGTGCCCCGGAGGAGGGGACAGAGACCCAGTACTTC
>NA|TRBV24-1|TRBJ2-5|many
CATSDLFGTQYF
TGTGCCACCAGTGATTTGTTTGGGACCCAGTACTTC
>NA|TRBV5-1|TRBJ2-5|many
CASSLPGTARETQYF
TGCGCCAGCAGCTTACCCGGGACGGCTCGAGAGACCCAGTACTTC
>TRBD2|TRBV11-2|TRBJ2-3|few
CASSSWTSGSPGRTDTQYF
TGTGCCAGCAGCTCATGGACTAGCGGAAGCCCCGGGAGAACAGATACGCAGTATTTT
>NA|TRBV5-1|TRBJ2-2|many
CASSFNTGELFF
TGCGCCAGCAGCTTCAACACCGGGGAGCTGTTTTTT
>TRBD2|TRBV27|TRBJ2-5|many
CASSWTSGQETQYF
TGTGCCAGCAGTTGGACTAGCGGCCAAGAGACCCAGTACTTC